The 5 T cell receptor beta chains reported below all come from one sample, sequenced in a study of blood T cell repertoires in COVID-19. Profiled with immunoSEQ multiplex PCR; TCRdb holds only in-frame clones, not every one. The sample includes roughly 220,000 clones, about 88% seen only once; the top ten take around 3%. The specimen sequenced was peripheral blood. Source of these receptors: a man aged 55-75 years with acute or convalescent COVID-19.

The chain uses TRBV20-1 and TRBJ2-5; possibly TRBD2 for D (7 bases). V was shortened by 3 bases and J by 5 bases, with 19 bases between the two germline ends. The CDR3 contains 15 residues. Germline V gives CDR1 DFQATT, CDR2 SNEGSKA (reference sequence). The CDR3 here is CSASSGRGGVETQYF. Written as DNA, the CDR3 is TGCAGTGCTAGTAGTGGGCGAGGGGGGGTGGAGACCCAGTACTTC.

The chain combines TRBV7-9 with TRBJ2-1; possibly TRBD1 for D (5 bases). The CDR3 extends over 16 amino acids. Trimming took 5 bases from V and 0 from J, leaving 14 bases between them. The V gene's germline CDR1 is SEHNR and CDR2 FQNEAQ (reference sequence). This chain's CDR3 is CASSPGHSGSYNEQFF. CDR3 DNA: TGTGCCAGCAGCCCAGGACACTCCGGCTCCTACAATGAGCAGTTCTTC.

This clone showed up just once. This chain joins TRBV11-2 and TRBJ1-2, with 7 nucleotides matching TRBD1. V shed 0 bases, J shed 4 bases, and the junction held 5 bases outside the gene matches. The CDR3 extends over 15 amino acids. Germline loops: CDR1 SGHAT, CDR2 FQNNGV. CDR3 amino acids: CASSLEGGLTYGYTF. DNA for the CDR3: TGTGCCAGCAGCTTAGAAGGGGGCCTGACCTATGGCTACACCTTC.

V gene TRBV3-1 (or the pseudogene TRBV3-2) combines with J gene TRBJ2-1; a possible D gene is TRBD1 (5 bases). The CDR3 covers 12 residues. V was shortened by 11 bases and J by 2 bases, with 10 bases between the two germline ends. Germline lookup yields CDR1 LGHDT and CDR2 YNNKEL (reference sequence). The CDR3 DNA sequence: TGTGCCGCAGGGTACCCCTACAATGAGCAGTTCTTC. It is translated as CAAGYPYNEQFF.

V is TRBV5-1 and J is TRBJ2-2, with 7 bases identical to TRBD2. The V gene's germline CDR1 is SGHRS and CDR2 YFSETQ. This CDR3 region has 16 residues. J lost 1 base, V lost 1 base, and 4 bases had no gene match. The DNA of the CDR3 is TGCGCCAGCAGCTTGACGGGCGGGAGGAACACCGGGGAGCTGTTTTTT. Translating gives CASSLTGGRNTGELFF. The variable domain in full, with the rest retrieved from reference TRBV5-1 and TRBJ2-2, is KAGVTQTPRYLIKTRGQQVTLSCSPISGHRSVSWYQQTPGQGLQFLFEYFSETQRNKGNFPGRFSGRQFSNSRSEMNVSTLELGDSALYLCASSLTGGRNTGELFFGEGSRLTVL.